This entry features one TCR beta chain sequence. The source of the sample is a study of OX40 agonist ivuxolimab in advanced cancers. Looking at the study overall: In this cohort, patients received ivuxolimab, an agonistic anti-OX40 (CD134) antibody. The patients received ivuxolimab by intravenous route every 2 weeks at 0.01 to 10 mg/kg.

Assay: immunoSEQ multiplex PCR; the TCRdb copy retains only in-frame clones and omits some. The top ten hold 0.81% of the sample, which has approximately 110,000 clones, about nine tenths seen once. The clonotype originates from an adult with an advanced solid tumor such as melanoma, head and neck, liver or kidney cancer. The input for sequencing was CD4+ or CD8+ T cells sorted from blood, taken in a trial of the OX40 agonist ivuxolimab.

Written as DNA, the CDR3 is TGTGCCAGCAGTACCCCCCCGCAGGTTAACTATGGCTACACCTTC. This encodes CASSTPPQVNYGYTF. The genes are TRBV28 and TRBJ1-2; no reliable D call. This CDR3 contains 15 residues. V lost 5 bases and J 1 base, leaving 14 bases between the germline ends. Germline V gene sequence: CDR1 MDHEN, CDR2 SYDVKM.